This T cell receptor (beta chain) was sequenced during a study of cytomegalovirus exposure and HLA in healthy donors. To note about this clone: What it binds is unknown.

PCR used 60 Vbeta primers and 13 Jbeta primers. Here immunoSEQ multiplex PCR was the method, and the copy in TCRdb shows in-frame clones only, minus some. The data hold roughly 250,000 clones, with over 70% observed a single time. The junction had 16 bases not matched to a gene; V was cut back by 6 bases and J by 2 bases. CDR3 length: 18 amino acids. From germline, CDR1 is MDHEN and CDR2 SYDVKM. The study, taken as a whole, reports: Later genetic work tied a missense DCLRE1C variant to beta-chain V and J trimming.

The J gene is TRBJ1-1, the V gene TRBV28, with 9 bases matching TRBD1. The specimen sequenced was PBMCs. This receptor was obtained from a girl aged 2-10 years in good health and CMV-seronegative. The chain's CDR3 is CASSRYGTGTPLNTEAFF. In DNA form, the CDR3 reads TGTGCCAGCAGCCGCTATGGGACAGGGACACCTTTAAACACTGAAGCTTTCTTT.